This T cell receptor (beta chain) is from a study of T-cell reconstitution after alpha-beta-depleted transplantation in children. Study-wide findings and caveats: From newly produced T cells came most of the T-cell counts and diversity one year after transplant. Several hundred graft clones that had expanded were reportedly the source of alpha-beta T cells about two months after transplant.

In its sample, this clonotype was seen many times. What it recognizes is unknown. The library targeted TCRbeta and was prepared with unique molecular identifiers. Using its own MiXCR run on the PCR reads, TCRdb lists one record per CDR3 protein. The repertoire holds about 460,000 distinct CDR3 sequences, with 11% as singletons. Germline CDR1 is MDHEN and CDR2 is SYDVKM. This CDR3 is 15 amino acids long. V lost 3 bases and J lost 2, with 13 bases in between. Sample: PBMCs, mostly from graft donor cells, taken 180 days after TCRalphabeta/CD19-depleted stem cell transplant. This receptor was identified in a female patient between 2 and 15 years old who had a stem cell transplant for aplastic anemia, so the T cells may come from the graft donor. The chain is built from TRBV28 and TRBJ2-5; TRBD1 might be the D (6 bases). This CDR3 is CASSFYRVIQETQYF. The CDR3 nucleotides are TGTGCCAGCAGTTTCTACAGGGTGATTCAAGAGACCCAGTACTTC.